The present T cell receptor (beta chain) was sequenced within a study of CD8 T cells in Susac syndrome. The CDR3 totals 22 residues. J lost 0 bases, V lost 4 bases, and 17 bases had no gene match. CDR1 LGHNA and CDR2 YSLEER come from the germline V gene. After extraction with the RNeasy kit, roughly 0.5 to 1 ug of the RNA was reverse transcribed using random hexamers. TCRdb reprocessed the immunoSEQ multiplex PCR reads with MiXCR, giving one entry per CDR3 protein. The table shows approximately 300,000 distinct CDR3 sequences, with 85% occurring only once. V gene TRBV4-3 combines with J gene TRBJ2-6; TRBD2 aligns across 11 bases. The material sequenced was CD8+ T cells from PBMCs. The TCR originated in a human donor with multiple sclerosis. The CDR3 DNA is TGCGCCAGCAGCCGGGGGATTGGGACTAGCGGACCCGGGGCCTCTGGGGCCAACGTCCTGACTTTC. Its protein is CASSRGIGTSGPGASGANVLTF.